This TCR beta chain derives from a study of identical twins. TCRdb fed the 5' RACE reads into MiXCR, producing one record per CDR3 protein. The table has over 600,000 distinct CDR3 sequences, 21% seen once. Trimming at V came to 4 bases and at J to 0 bases, leaving 5 bases not matched to a gene. CDR3 size: 16 residues. The germline gives CDR1 LGHNA, CDR2 YSLEER. As to this clonotype: Its target is not known.

Whole-study findings and limits: Out-of-frame TCR alpha sharing observed in monozygotic twins exceeded model estimates.

A further study also used this sample, focusing on T cells expressing NK-cell markers. That source reports: Sorted CD3+CD56+NKG2C+, CD3+CD56+NKG2C- and CD3+CD56-NKG2C+ T-cell subsets were beta-chain profiled.

This TCR came from a woman younger than 35 in good health. Sequencing was done on a sample of PBMCs. The chain couples TRBV4-3 to TRBJ2-1; 8 bases line up with TRBD2. For the CDR3, the DNA is TGCGCCAGCAGCCCCCTAGCGGGCGACTCCTACAATGAGCAGTTCTTC. This codes for CASSPLAGDSYNEQFF.